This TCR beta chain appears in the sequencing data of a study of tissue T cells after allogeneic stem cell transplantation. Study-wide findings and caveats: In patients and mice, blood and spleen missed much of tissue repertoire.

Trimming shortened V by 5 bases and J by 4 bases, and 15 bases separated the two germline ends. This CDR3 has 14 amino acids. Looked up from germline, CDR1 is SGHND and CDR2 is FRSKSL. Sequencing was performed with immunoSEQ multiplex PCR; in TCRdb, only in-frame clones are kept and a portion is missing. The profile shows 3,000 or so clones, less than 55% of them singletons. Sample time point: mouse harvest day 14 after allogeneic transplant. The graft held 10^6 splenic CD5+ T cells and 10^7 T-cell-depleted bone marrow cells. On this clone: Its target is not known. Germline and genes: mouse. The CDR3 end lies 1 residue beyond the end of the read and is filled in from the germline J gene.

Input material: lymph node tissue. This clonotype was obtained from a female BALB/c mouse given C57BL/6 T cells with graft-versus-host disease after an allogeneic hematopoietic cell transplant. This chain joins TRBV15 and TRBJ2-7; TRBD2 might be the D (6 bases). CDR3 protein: CASSIRAGGYEQYF. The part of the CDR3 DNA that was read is TGTGCCAGCAGTATACGGGCGGGGGGATATGAACAGTAC.